In its sample, the clone carrying this T cell receptor beta chain was seen once. This record belongs to a study of blood T cell repertoires in COVID-19. At the level of the study: Spain, Italy and the United States supplied samples that represented acute and convalescent COVID-19. The analysed material was cDNA or gDNA that came from T cells, B-cell-depleted T cells, or PBMCs.

CDR3 length equals 13 residues. Germline V lookup: CDR1 SQVTM, CDR2 ANQGSEA. V was pared by 4 bases and J by 7 bases, with 7 bases of the junction left unmatched. Original processing notes: Amplification from reference gene primers served as the basis for estimated nucleated cell counts. Here immunoSEQ multiplex PCR was the method, and the copy in TCRdb shows in-frame clones only, minus some. V and J calls and clone size follow that table, whereas D and trimming were derived from the DNA. Of approximately 31,000 clones in the sample, more than 85% were seen once. Specimen: peripheral blood. This sequence joins TRBV29-1 and TRBJ1-2; 9 nucleotides agree with TRBD1. The TCR was taken from a human donor in a cohort sampled during active COVID-19. CDR3 nucleotides: TGCAGCGTTGCTGCGGGACAGGGTAGTGGCTACACCTTC. Its protein product is CSVAAGQGSGYTF.